What follows are 32 T cell receptor beta chains derived from one specimen sequenced in a study of blood T cell repertoires in COVID-19. TCRdb keeps only in-frame clones here, not all; method: immunoSEQ multiplex PCR. The sample consists of 220,000 or so clones, 90% to 95% of them appearing once. The sample comprised peripheral blood. The receptors shown here come from a man between 60 and 75 years old with COVID-19, enrolled during active disease.

The V and J genes are TRBV6-5 and TRBJ1-5, with a tentative D call TRBD1 (6 bases). Germline V gives CDR1 MNHEY, CDR2 SVGAGI. The CDR3 spans 13 residues. V was cut by 8 bases and J by 3 bases, with 11 bases left in between. The CDR3 is CASAAGANQPQHF. The CDR3 DNA is TGTGCCAGCGCTGCAGGGGCCAATCAGCCCCAGCATTTT.

V is TRBV19 and J is TRBJ2-1, with TRBD2 matching over 10 bases. J lost 5 bases, V lost 9 bases, and 13 bases had no gene match. This CDR3 has 16 residues. Germline loops: CDR1 LNHDA, CDR2 SQIVND (reference sequence). DNA of the CDR3: TGTGCCAGCCTTCCCCCCACTAGCGGGGATAACAATGAGCAGTTCTTC. Its translation: CASLPPTSGDNNEQFF.

V is TRBV6-1 and J is TRBJ1-6; D is unresolved. The CDR3 covers 15 residues. CDR1 and CDR2 (germline): MNHNS, SASEGT. V lost 0 bases to trimming and J lost 7 bases, with 10 bases between them. This CDR3 reads CASSEARGRNSPLHF. The CDR3 DNA reads as TGTGCCAGCAGTGAAGCCAGAGGGAGAAATTCACCCCTCCACTTT.

The chain recombines TRBV19 with TRBJ1-5; D might be TRBD1 (5 bases). CDR1 is LNHDA and CDR2 is SQIVND in the germline V gene (reference sequence). The length of the CDR3 is 16 residues. Trimming removed 3 bases at V and 1 base at J, with 13 bases between. The CDR3 nucleotides read TGTGCCAGTAGTATGTCACGGGGGAGAAGCAATCAGCCCCAGCATTTT. Its translation is CASSMSRGRSNQPQHF.

The rearrangement uses TRBV10-2 and TRBJ2-5, with 8 positions matching TRBD2. J lost 0 bases, V lost 6 bases, and 6 bases had no gene match. There are 15 residues in the CDR3. CDR1 is WSHSY, CDR2 SAAADI, per germline. The CDR3 DNA is TGCGCCAGCAGCCGTGGACTAGCAAACCAAGAGACCCAGTACTTC. It specifies CASSRGLANQETQYF.

The V call is TRBV28, the J call TRBJ1-4, with TRBD1 identical over 10 bases. In germline, CDR1 is MDHEN, CDR2 SYDVKM. V was clipped by 2 bases and J by 10 bases; unmatched bases: 7. This CDR3 has 15 amino acids. The CDR3, as DNA: TGTGCCAGCAGTTTAAGGGACAGGGGCAGGGGAAAACTGTTTTTT. Translating gives CASSLRDRGRGKLFF.

Notes on this clone: This specimen includes other DNA sequences encoding the same CDR3. V is TRBV5-1 and J is TRBJ2-5; D gene uncertain. Germline CDR1 is SGHRS and CDR2 is YFSETQ. The CDR3 has 12 amino acids. Trimming pared 0 bases from V and 4 bases from J, leaving 4 bases between. The DNA of the CDR3 is TGCGCCAGCAGCTTGGCCGGAGAGACCCAGTACTTC. This codes for CASSLAGETQYF. Full variable domain (missing parts from reference TRBV5-1 and TRBJ2-5): KAGVTQTPRYLIKTRGQQVTLSCSPISGHRSVSWYQQTPGQGLQFLFEYFSETQRNKGNFPGRFSGRQFSNSRSEMNVSTLELGDSALYLCASSLAGETQYFGPGTRLLVL.

The chain recombines TRBV18 with TRBJ1-5; the match to TRBD1 covers 8 bases. Germline CDR1 reads KGHSH; CDR2 reads LQKENI. The CDR3 is 15 residues long. The trim removed 5 bases at V and 10 bases at J, leaving 13 bases unmatched. The CDR3: CASSSQTGARDPQHF. In DNA, the CDR3 is TGTGCCAGCTCATCCCAGACAGGGGCCCGCGACCCCCAGCATTTT.

The chain is built from TRBV5-1 and TRBJ2-2, with D hard to call. Trimming shortened V by 2 bases and J by 6 bases, and 2 bases separated the two germline ends. Germline V lookup: CDR1 SGHRS, CDR2 YFSETQ. The CDR3 contains 11 residues. CDR3 sequence reads: CASSFAGELFF. The CDR3 nucleotides are TGCGCCAGCAGCTTCGCCGGGGAGCTGTTTTTT.

The genes are TRBV4-1 and TRBJ2-3, with 7 bases that match TRBD1. J gave up 4 bases and V 0 bases, and 7 bases lay outside the gene matches. CDR1 is MGHRA and CDR2 is YSYEKL in the germline V gene. This CDR3 is 16 amino acids long. The CDR3, as DNA: TGCGCCAGCAGCCAAGATATAAACAGGGGCCCAGATACGCAGTATTTT. This sequence encodes CASSQDINRGPDTQYF.

This clone has only one observation. CDR3 in amino acids: CASSPGSIGTEAFF. CDR3 DNA: TGTGCCAGCAGTCCGGGGTCCATAGGCACTGAAGCTTTCTTT. The V call is TRBV28, the J call TRBJ1-1; D uncertain. Trimming stripped 5 bases from V and 4 bases from J, with 14 bases between. The germline V gene encodes CDR1 MDHEN and CDR2 SYDVKM. The CDR3 loop spans 14 amino acids.

This chain links TRBV4-1 with TRBJ1-5; unclear D gene. V was cut by 0 bases and J by 6 bases, with 6 bases left in between. Germline V gene data show CDR1 as MGHRA and CDR2 as YSYEKL. This CDR3 comprises 13 residues. CDR3 region: CASSQDRTQPQHF. The CDR3 nucleotides read TGCGCCAGCAGCCAAGATAGAACTCAGCCCCAGCATTTT.

The chain links TRBV11-2 to TRBJ1-2; D may be TRBD1 (6 bases). The germline CDR1 and CDR2 sequences are SGHAT and FQNNGV. The CDR3 length is 14 residues. V lost 8 bases and J 2 bases, leaving 15 bases between the germline ends. CDR3 sequence (DNA): TGTGCCAGCCTCCCAAAGGGACAAAACTATGGCTACACCTTC. Protein product: CASLPKGQNYGYTF.

The rearrangement links TRBV28 to TRBJ2-1, with D tentatively TRBD2 (5 bases). The germline V gene encodes CDR1 MDHEN and CDR2 SYDVKM. V was clipped by 3 bases and J by 8 bases, with 17 bases between them. CDR3 size: 15 residues. The CDR3 nucleotides read TGTGCCAGCAGTTTCAGCAGCGGAACCAACGATGAGCAGTTCTTC. Amino acids: CASSFSSGTNDEQFF.

The chain combines TRBV11-2 with TRBJ2-5, with 7 bases identical to TRBD1. Germline values: CDR1 SGHAT, CDR2 FQNNGV. The CDR3 is made up of 19 amino acids. Trimming removed 1 base from V and 5 bases from J; junction bases left unmatched: 19. The DNA for the CDR3 is TGTGCCAGCAGCTTAGGGGAAGGGGGCTCATCGACCATGGTTGAGACCCAGTACTTC. Protein sequence: CASSLGEGGSSTMVETQYF.

This clone was counted only a few times. The junction and the germline gene differ at one end; a read error may be behind it. The chain joins TRBV7-7 to TRBJ2-3; maybe TRBD1 (5 bases). Germline V gene sequence: CDR1 SSHAT, CDR2 FNYEAQ (reference sequence). The CDR3 spans 15 residues. The CDR3 sequence: CASSFGQSSTDTQYF. The CDR3 bases are TGTGCTAGCAGCTTTGGACAAAGTAGCACAGATACGCAGTATTTT.

The chain uses TRBV2 and TRBJ1-2; the D is unclear. The CDR3 length is 18 residues. Per germline, CDR1 SNHLY and CDR2 FYNNEI. Deletions cut 0 bases from V and 8 bases from J, with 25 bases between. The chain's CDR3 is CASSEALSGTEEMRGYTF. CDR3 DNA sequence: TGTGCCAGCAGTGAAGCGCTATCAGGAACGGAGGAGATGAGGGGCTACACCTTC. The full variable domain, with the rest looked up from reference TRBV2 and TRBJ1-2, is EPEVTQTPSHQVTQMGQEVILRCVPISNHLYFYWYRQILGQKVEFLVSFYNNEISEKSEIFDDQFSVERPDGSNFTLKIRSTKLEDSAMYFCASSEALSGTEEMRGYTFGSGTRLTVV.

This CDR3 reads CASSQGGTGGSEQYF. In nucleotides, the CDR3 is TGCGCCAGCAGCCAAGGCGGGACAGGGGGGAGCGAGCAGTACTTC. This chain joins TRBV4-1 and TRBJ2-7, with TRBD1 identical over 11 bases. Germline V gene data show CDR1 as MGHRA and CDR2 as YSYEKL. The CDR3 loop spans 15 amino acids. Trimming took 1 base from V and 6 from J; bases not matched to a gene: 5.

V usage is TRBV18 and J usage is TRBJ2-7; 14 bases match TRBD2. Trimming cost V 3 bases and J 9 bases; bases outside gene matches: 7. The V gene's germline CDR1 is KGHSH and CDR2 LQKENI. CDR3 length equals 15 residues. CDR3 DNA sequence: TGTGCCAGCTCACCGGGACTAGCGGGGGTGTTGGGGCAGTACTTC. It is translated as CASSPGLAGVLGQYF.

V gene TRBV15 combines with J gene TRBJ2-1; 7 nucleotides align to TRBD2. This CDR3 has 14 residues. V gave up 6 bases and J gave up 1 base; unmatched junction bases: 3. Germline V gene lookup returns CDR1 LNHNV and CDR2 YYDKDF (reference sequence). The CDR3: CATRREKSYNEQFF. Written as DNA, the CDR3 is TGTGCCACCAGGCGGGAGAAGTCCTACAATGAGCAGTTCTTC.

The chain links TRBV27 to TRBJ1-5, with D perhaps matching TRBD1 (6 bases). Germline CDR1 reads MNHEY; CDR2 reads SMNVEV (reference sequence). Trimming removed 3 bases at V and 4 bases at J, with 19 bases between. This CDR3 has 17 residues. CDR3 loop: CASSFSYGDTTNQPQHF. The DNA of the CDR3 is TGTGCCAGCAGTTTCTCCTACGGGGACACGACGAATCAGCCCCAGCATTTT.

The rearrangement joins TRBV6-5 to TRBJ1-6; D gene ambiguous. CDR1 and CDR2 from the germline V gene are MNHEY and SVGAGI. The CDR3 runs to 15 residues. The V end was cut by 2 bases, the J end by 7 bases, with 12 bases between. CDR3 loop: CASSYEVSSNSPLHF. CDR3 DNA sequence: TGTGCCAGCAGTTACGAGGTTTCGTCCAATTCACCCCTCCACTTT.

The chain carries TRBV5-1 and TRBJ2-1; TRBD2 matches at 15 bases. Germline-derived CDR1 and CDR2 are SGHRS and YFSETQ. The CDR3 consists of 19 residues. V trimming: 4 bases; J trimming: 0 bases; junction bases outside the gene matches: 8. CDR3 in DNA: TGCGCCAGCAGCCCTCCTGGGACTAGCGGGGGGAGCTCCTACAATGAGCAGTTCTTC. Residues: CASSPPGTSGGSSYNEQFF.

This sequence joins TRBV2 and TRBJ2-1, with 8 positions matching TRBD1. The V gene's germline CDR1 is SNHLY and CDR2 FYNNEI. The V and J ends lost 3 bases and 2 bases, in that order; junction bases with no gene match: 6. The CDR3 is 16 residues long. The CDR3 spells CASSDAGTGAYNEQFF. The CDR3 region has the DNA TGTGCCAGCAGTGACGCCGGGACAGGAGCCTACAATGAGCAGTTCTTC. Drawing the rest from reference TRBV2 and TRBJ2-1, the complete variable domain is EPEVTQTPSHQVTQMGQEVILRCVPISNHLYFYWYRQILGQKVEFLVSFYNNEISEKSEIFDDQFSVERPDGSNFTLKIRSTKLEDSAMYFCASSDAGTGAYNEQFFGPGTRLTVL.

A single count supports this clone. J is TRBJ2-1 and V is TRBV30; 7 bases match TRBD2. V lost 3 bases to trimming and J lost 2 bases; unmatched junction nucleotides: 4. CDR3 length equals 14 residues. The germline CDR1 and CDR2 sequences are GTSNPN and SVGIG (reference sequence). CDR3 sequence: CAWRGRGAYNEQFF. DNA of the CDR3: TGTGCCTGGAGGGGACGGGGGGCCTACAATGAGCAGTTCTTC. Together with reference TRBV30 and TRBJ2-1, the CDR3 gives the full variable domain: SQTIHQWPATLVQPVGSPLSLECTVEGTSNPNLYWYRQAAGRGLQLLFYSVGIGQISSEVPQNLSASRPQDRQFILSSKKLLLSDSGFYLCAWRGRGAYNEQFFGPGTRLTVL.

This chain connects TRBV5-1 to TRBJ2-5, with D perhaps matching TRBD2 (6 bases). Germline V CDR1 and CDR2: SGHRS, YFSETQ. The CDR3 sequence is 15 residues long. Deletions cut 5 bases from V and 0 bases from J, with 14 bases between. CDR3 sequence reads: CASRQNGGDQETQYF. The DNA of the CDR3 is TGCGCCAGCAGGCAAAATGGAGGGGACCAAGAGACCCAGTACTTC.

The rearrangement links TRBV2 to TRBJ2-2; no clear D. CDR3 size: 13 residues. Germline V lookup: CDR1 SNHLY, CDR2 FYNNEI. Trimming took off 1 base at V and 5 bases at J, with 5 bases between the two ends. CDR3 DNA sequence: TGTGCCAGCAGTGAAGTCCCTACCGGGGAGCTGTTTTTT. Protein product: CASSEVPTGELFF.

The chain couples TRBV2 to TRBJ2-7; 10 nucleotides line up with TRBD2. The CDR3 covers 18 residues. Trimming removed 4 bases from V and 3 bases from J; junction bases left unmatched: 15. Germline lookup yields CDR1 SNHLY and CDR2 FYNNEI. The CDR3 region has the DNA TGTGCCAGCAGTGGTGATAGCGGGGGGCCGACAAAACTCTACGAGCAGTACTTC. Residues: CASSGDSGGPTKLYEQYF.

The chain has TRBV6-1 and TRBJ1-6; possible D gene TRBD1, 6 bases. Germline loops: CDR1 MNHNS, CDR2 SASEGT. The CDR3 covers 18 residues. Between the trimmed V and J ends, which lost 1 base and 7 bases, there was a span of 20 bases. CDR3 bases: TGTGCCAGCAGTGAAGAAAGGGTATCAGGACAGATGAATTCACCCCTCCACTTT. This codes for CASSEERVSGQMNSPLHF.

This chain uses TRBV18 with TRBJ2-3, with 8 bases that match TRBD2. The CDR3 length is 18 residues. The J segment lost 5 bases and the V segment lost 2 bases, leaving 15 bases of the junction unmatched. Per germline, CDR1 KGHSH and CDR2 LQKENI. CDR3 amino acids: CASSPSPKDGGAEDTQYF. The CDR3 DNA reads as TGTGCCAGCTCACCAAGCCCGAAGGACGGGGGGGCAGAAGATACGCAGTATTTT.

This rearrangement joins TRBV9 to TRBJ2-7; 7 nucleotides agree with TRBD2. The trim removed 9 bases at V and 4 bases at J, leaving 13 bases unmatched. CDR3 length: 14 amino acids. Germline CDR1 reads SGDLS; CDR2 reads YYNGEE. The CDR3 sequence is CATTDPSGLYEQYF. DNA of the CDR3: TGTGCCACGACTGACCCTAGCGGCCTGTACGAGCAGTACTTC. Drawing the rest from reference TRBV9 and TRBJ2-7, the complete variable domain is DSGVTQTPKHLITATGQRVTLRCSPRSGDLSVYWYQQSLDQGLQFLIQYYNGEERAKGNILERFSAQQFPDLHSELNLSSLELGDSALYFCATTDPSGLYEQYFGPGTRLTVT.

The DNA of the CDR3 is TGTGCCAGCAGCCAAGGACTAGCGGGAATCGCTAGCACAGATACGCAGTATTTT. This encodes CASSQGLAGIASTDTQYF. The chain uses TRBV3-1 (or the pseudogene TRBV3-2) and TRBJ2-3; TRBD2 aligns across 11 bases. This CDR3 has 18 residues. V shed 1 base and J 0 bases; nucleotides not matched to a gene: 6. Germline values: CDR1 LGHDT, CDR2 YNNKEL (reference sequence).